The clone carrying this TCR beta chain was seen more than once but under ten times. This sample is part of a study of blood T cell repertoires in COVID-19. The method was immunoSEQ multiplex PCR; TCRdb's version includes in-frame clones alone and lacks a portion of them. The sample comprises 140,000 to 150,000 clones, around 85% of which are singletons, and more than 7.5% rests with the top ten. The receptor was derived from a woman in her sixties or seventies with COVID-19, enrolled during active disease. The specimen was peripheral blood.

The DNA for the CDR3 is TGTGCCAGCAGCCTACAAACCGGGGGGGATCAGCCCCAGCATTTT. Protein sequence: CASSLQTGGDQPQHF. The V call is TRBV7-2, the J call TRBJ1-5, with D perhaps TRBD1 (5 bases). The V gene's germline CDR1 is SGHTA and CDR2 FQGNSA. V was trimmed by 5 bases and J by 5 bases, leaving 16 bases between them. This CDR3 contains 15 residues. Full variable domain (rest looked up from reference TRBV7-2 and TRBJ1-5): GAGVSQSPSNKVTEKGKDVELRCDPISGHTALYWYRQSLGQGLEFLIYFQGNSAPDKSGLPSDRFSAERTGGSVSTLTIQRTQQEDSAVYLCASSLQTGGDQPQHFGDGTRLSIL.